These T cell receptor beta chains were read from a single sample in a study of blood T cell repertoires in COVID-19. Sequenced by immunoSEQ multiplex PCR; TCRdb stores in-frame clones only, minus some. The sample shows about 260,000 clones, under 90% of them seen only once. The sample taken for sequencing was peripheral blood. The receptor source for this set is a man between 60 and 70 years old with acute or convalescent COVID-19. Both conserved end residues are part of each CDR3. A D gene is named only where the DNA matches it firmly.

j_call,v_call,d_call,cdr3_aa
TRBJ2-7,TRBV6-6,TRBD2,CASSYSRTSDEQYF
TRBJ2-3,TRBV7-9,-,CASSYNRGTDTQYF
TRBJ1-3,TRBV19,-,CASNTGSSGNTIYF
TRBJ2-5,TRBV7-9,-,CASSPPGQGVGQYF
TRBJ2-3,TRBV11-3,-,CASSLTWTEDTQYF
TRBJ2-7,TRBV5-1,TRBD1,CASSLGQGSSYEQYF
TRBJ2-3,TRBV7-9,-,CASSTGGTDTQYF
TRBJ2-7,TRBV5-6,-,CASREAGLDYEQYF
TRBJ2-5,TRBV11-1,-,CASSLHRGRGETQYF
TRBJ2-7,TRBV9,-,CASSVASTPYEQYF
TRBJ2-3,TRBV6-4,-,CASRQTLAADTQYF
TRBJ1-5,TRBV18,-,CASSSTPGVEPQHF
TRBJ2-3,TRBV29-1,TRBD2,CSVSGTSGTSNLDTQYF
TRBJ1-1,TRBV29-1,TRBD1,CSAKTGATEAFF
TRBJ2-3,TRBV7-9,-,CASSSRGRDYGQYF
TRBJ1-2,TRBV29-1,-,CSVDRYSRVGGYTF
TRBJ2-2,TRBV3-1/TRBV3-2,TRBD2,CASRGVGTGELFF
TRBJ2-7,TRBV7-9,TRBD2,CASSSRLAGGSWDEQYF
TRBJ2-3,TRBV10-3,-,CAISEADVADTQYF
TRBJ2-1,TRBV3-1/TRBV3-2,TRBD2,CASSQASGGEQFF
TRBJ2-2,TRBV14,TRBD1,CASSPETGARILNTGELFF
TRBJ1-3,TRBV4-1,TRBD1,CASSQTTDRVTLGGNTIYF
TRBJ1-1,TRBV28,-,CASSTPGGPQNTEAFF
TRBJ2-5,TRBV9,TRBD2,CASSERTSGGPSQETQYF
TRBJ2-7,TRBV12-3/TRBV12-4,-,CASSLTFRYEQYF
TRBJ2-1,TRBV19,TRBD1,CASNTGTDLYNEQFF
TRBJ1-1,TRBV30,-,CAWSGGWAEAFF
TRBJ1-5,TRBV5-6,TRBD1,CASSRDRGRGQPQHF
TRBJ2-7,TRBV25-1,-,CASSMTGPGTYEQYF
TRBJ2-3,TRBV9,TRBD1,CASSAPGGTDTQYF
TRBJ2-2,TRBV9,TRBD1,CASSGPGQGATGELFF
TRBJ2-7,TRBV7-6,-,CASSLVRGQTEQYF
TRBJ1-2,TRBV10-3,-,CAISTPSSGYTF
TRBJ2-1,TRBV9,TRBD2,CASALAGGPGDEQFF
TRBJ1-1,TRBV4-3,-,CASSQEGSTEAFF
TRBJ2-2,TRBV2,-,CASSYSTTGELFF
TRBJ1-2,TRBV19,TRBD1,CASSPTGTGGAAYGYTF
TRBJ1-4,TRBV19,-,CASSIGGAVEKLFF
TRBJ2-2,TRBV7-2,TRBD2,CASSPRPAGAETGELFF
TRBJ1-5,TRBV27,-,CASSPGAGFVRQPQHF
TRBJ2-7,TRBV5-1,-,CASSLGVATPYEQYF
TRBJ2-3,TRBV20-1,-,CSAKYGDTQYF
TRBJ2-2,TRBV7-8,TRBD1,CASSSPGQGGSGELFF
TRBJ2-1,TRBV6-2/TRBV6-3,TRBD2,CASSPRTSGNYNEQFF
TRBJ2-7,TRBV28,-,CASSPTNAGYYEQYF
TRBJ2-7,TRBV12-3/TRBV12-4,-,CASSLRENYEQYF
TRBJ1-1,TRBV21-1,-,CASSKDRAQGNTEAFF
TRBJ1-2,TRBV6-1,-,CASSEVRRASGYTF
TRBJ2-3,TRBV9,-,CASSVVAGSSTDTQYF
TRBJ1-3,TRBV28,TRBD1,CASSTGGSGNTIYF